One sample yielded the 10 T cell receptor beta chains listed below, sequenced in a study of spatial heterogeneity in lung cancer. One entry per CDR3 protein, called by TCRdb with MiXCR from the 5' RACE reads. In the table there are about 440 distinct CDR3 sequences, 22% of which are singletons. The sample's time point: sample taken at primary tumor resection. Material: normal lung tissue next to the tumor, obtained at surgery. Receptors originate from a male donor with early-stage non-small cell lung cancer.

By share, this clonotype ranks as large. The rearrangement links TRBV4-2 to TRBJ2-5; no definite D call. CDR1 and CDR2 (germline): LGHNA, YNFKEQ. V was shortened by 4 bases and J by 2 bases, with 8 bases between the two germline ends. The CDR3 is made up of 13 amino acids. The CDR3 DNA reads TGTGCCAGCAGCCTGTCGGATCAAGAGACCCAGTACTTC. Protein product: CASSLSDQETQYF.

The chain recombines TRBV30 with TRBJ1-3; tentative D call: TRBD1 (6 bases). Germline V gene sequence: CDR1 GTSNPN, CDR2 SVGIG (reference sequence). This CDR3 is 12 amino acids long. With 8 bases removed from V and 4 bases from J, the gap between germline ends came to 12 bases. CDR3 sequence (DNA): TGTGCCGCTACAGGGAACGGAAACACCATATATTTT. Encoded protein: CAATGNGNTIYF. The full variable domain, its missing parts supplied by reference TRBV30 and TRBJ1-3, is SQTIHQWPATLVQPVGSPLSLECTVEGTSNPNLYWYRQAAGRGLQLLFYSVGIGQISSEVPQNLSASRPQDRQFILSSKKLLLSDSGFYLCAATGNGNTIYFGEGSWLTVV.

Judged by abundance, this clonotype is large. The gene calls are TRBV15 and TRBJ2-4; D is possibly TRBD2 (7 bases). V gave up 5 bases and J gave up 2 bases, with 19 bases separating them. The V gene's germline CDR1 is LNHNV and CDR2 YYDKDF (reference sequence). CDR3 length: 17 amino acids. CDR3: CATSGGGAQPSKNIQYF. The DNA for the CDR3 is TGTGCCACCAGCGGGGGGGGCGCTCAACCCTCCAAAAACATTCAGTACTTC.

The chain has TRBV5-6 and TRBJ2-7; the D gene is possibly TRBD1 (6 bases). The length of the CDR3 is 14 residues. V shed 2 bases and J shed 4 bases, with 13 bases lying between them. Germline-derived CDR1 and CDR2 are SGHDT and YYEEEE. CDR3 coding DNA: TGTGCCAGCAGCTTTTGGGGGCGGAAGTACGAGCAGTACTTC. This encodes CASSFWGRKYEQYF.

By its share, this clonotype is medium-sized. V usage is TRBV5-5 and J usage is TRBJ2-6; unclear D gene. V was pared by 1 base and J by 4 bases, with 9 bases between. The CDR3 spans 15 residues. Germline assignment: CDR1 SGHKS and CDR2 YYEKEE (reference sequence). CDR3 in amino acids: CASSLNGVGANVLTF. Here the CDR3 DNA reads TGTGCCAGCAGCTTGAACGGAGTGGGGGCCAACGTCCTGACTTTC.

This clonotype was seen more than once but under ten times. The chain joins TRBV20-1 to TRBJ2-5; D is possibly TRBD1 or TRBD2 (5 bases each). V dropped 8 bases and J dropped 4 bases, with 20 bases sitting between them. The CDR3 totals 14 residues. The V gene's germline CDR1 is DFQATT and CDR2 SNEGSKA (reference sequence). CDR3 DNA sequence: TGCAGTTTGCCGGAGGACACTAAAGGAGAGACCCAGTACTTC. Protein sequence: CSLPEDTKGETQYF.

This clonotype was counted at least ten times. The chain uses TRBV7-9 and TRBJ2-5; 7 nucleotides agree with TRBD2. V lost 5 bases and J lost 3; bases outside the gene matches: 3. The CDR3 is 13 residues long. Germline V gives CDR1 SEHNR, CDR2 FQNEAQ (reference sequence). CDR3 sequence reads: CASSPGLEETQYF. For the CDR3, the DNA is TGTGCCAGCAGCCCCGGACTAGAAGAGACCCAGTACTTC.

The chain employs TRBV7-2 and TRBJ1-5; 7 positions match TRBD1. The length of the CDR3 is 15 residues. Germline CDR1 and CDR2: SGHTA and FQGNSA. The V and J ends lost 1 base and 3 bases, in that order; junction bases with no gene match: 3. CDR3 loop: CASSLGGQFNQPQHF. The CDR3 bases are TGTGCCAGCAGCTTAGGGGGACAGTTCAATCAGCCCCAGCATTTT. The full variable domain, with the rest looked up from reference TRBV7-2 and TRBJ1-5, is GAGVSQSPSNKVTEKGKDVELRCDPISGHTALYWYRQSLGQGLEFLIYFQGNSAPDKSGLPSDRFSAERTGGSVSTLTIQRTQQEDSAVYLCASSLGGQFNQPQHFGDGTRLSIL.

The chain is built from TRBV7-9 and TRBJ2-2, with D unclear. Trimming removed 7 bases at V and 2 bases at J, with 2 bases between. Germline CDR1 reads SEHNR; CDR2 reads FQNEAQ (reference sequence). The CDR3 has 11 amino acids. CDR3 bases: TGTGCCAGCACCAACACCGGGGAGCTGTTTTTT. Encoded protein: CASTNTGELFF.

This clonotype is large (0.1 to 1%) within its sample. CDR3 nucleotide sequence: TGTGCCAGCATCAACAGGGGAGGCGACACTGAAGCTTTCTTT. Protein sequence: CASINRGGDTEAFF. The rearrangement links TRBV6-2 or TRBV6-3 to TRBJ1-1; 7 positions agree with TRBD1. J was trimmed by 3 bases and V by 7 bases; bases with no gene match: 8. Germline CDR1 MNHEY, CDR2 SVGEGT. This CDR3 has 14 residues.